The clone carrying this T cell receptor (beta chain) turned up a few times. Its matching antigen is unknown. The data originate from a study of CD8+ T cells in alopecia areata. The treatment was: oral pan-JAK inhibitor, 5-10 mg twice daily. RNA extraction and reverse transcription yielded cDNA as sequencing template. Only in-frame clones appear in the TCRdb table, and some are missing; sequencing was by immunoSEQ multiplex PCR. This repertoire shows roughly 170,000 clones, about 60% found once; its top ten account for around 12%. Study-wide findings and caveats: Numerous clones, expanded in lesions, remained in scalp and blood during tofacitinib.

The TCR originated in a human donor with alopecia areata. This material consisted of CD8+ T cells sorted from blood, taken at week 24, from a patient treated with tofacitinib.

Written as DNA, the CDR3 is TGCAGCCTACTGGATTGGGCTTTCTTT. This encodes CSLLDWAFF. The chain couples TRBV29-1 to TRBJ1-1; the D is unclear. V was clipped by 8 bases and J by 11 bases, with 12 bases between them. The CDR3 length is 9 residues. The germline V gene encodes CDR1 SQVTM and CDR2 ANQGSEA. Full variable domain (outside the CDR3, taken from reference TRBV29-1 and TRBJ1-1): SAVISQKPSRDICQRGTSLTIQCQVDSQVTMMFWYRQQPGQSLTLIATANQGSEATYESGFVIDKFPISRPNLTFSTLTVSNMSPEDSSIYLCSLLDWAFFGQGTRLTVV.